Listed here are 23 T cell receptor beta chains from one sample, sequenced in a study of graft-versus-host responses after intestinal transplantation. Only in-frame clones appear in the TCRdb table, and some are missing; sequencing was by immunoSEQ multiplex PCR. The sample shows tens of thousands of clones, about 96% of them seen only once. The antigens for these receptors are not known. Sequenced material: unstimulated CD8+ T cells sorted from spleen or lymph node cells, taken before transplant. The source of these receptors is a human donor who was the organ donor for an intestinal transplant.

The J gene is TRBJ1-1, the V gene TRBV7-9, with D possibly TRBD1 on 5 matching bases. V was pared by 5 bases and J by 5 bases, with 21 bases between. In germline, CDR1 is SEHNR, CDR2 FQNEAQ (reference sequence). The CDR3 contains 16 residues. The CDR3 region has the DNA TGTGCCAGCAGCGGCCGGGACGGACCGTTGGGTACTGAAGCTTTCTTT. This sequence encodes CASSGRDGPLGTEAFF.

This clone was picked up one time. V and J are TRBV7-9 and TRBJ2-1; maybe TRBD2 (5 bases). The germline V gene encodes CDR1 SEHNR and CDR2 FQNEAQ (reference sequence). V lost 5 bases, J lost 0 bases, and 14 bases lay in between. The CDR3 is 16 residues long. The DNA of the CDR3 is TGTGCCAGCAGCCCCTGGACTGCCGACTCCTACAATGAGCAGTTCTTC. Residues: CASSPWTADSYNEQFF.

This clone has a single count. The chain recombines TRBV30 with TRBJ1-1; D uncertain. With 1 base removed from V and 6 bases from J, the gap between germline ends came to 6 bases. Germline-derived CDR1 and CDR2 are GTSNPN and SVGIG (reference sequence). The CDR3 covers 11 residues. CDR3 residues: CAWSARAEAFF. CDR3 sequence (DNA): TGTGCCTGGAGTGCGCGCGCTGAAGCTTTCTTT.

The J gene is TRBJ1-6, the V gene TRBV27; D is possibly TRBD1 (5 bases). Trimming left V 1 base short and J 8 bases short, with 12 bases between. The CDR3 loop spans 15 amino acids. Germline V gives CDR1 MNHEY, CDR2 SMNVEV (reference sequence). CDR3 nucleotides: TGTGCCAGCAGTTTATTGGGGGTGCAATATTCACCCCTCCACTTT. This gives the protein CASSLLGVQYSPLHF.

The chain joins TRBV11-2 to TRBJ2-2; weak D call: TRBD2 (6 bases). Germline-derived CDR1 and CDR2 are SGHAT and FQNNGV. The V and J ends lost 6 bases and 4 bases respectively, with 15 bases between them. The CDR3 runs to 15 residues. CDR3 bases: TGTGCCAGCAGAAACGGGAGAACGGGCACCGGGGAGCTGTTTTTT. It is translated as CASRNGRTGTGELFF. The full variable domain, with the rest looked up from reference TRBV11-2 and TRBJ2-2, is EAGVAQSPRYKIIEKRQSVAFWCNPISGHATLYWYQQILGQGPKLLIQFQNNGVVDDSQLPKDRFSAERLKGVDSTLKIQPAKLEDSAVYLCASRNGRTGTGELFFGEGSRLTVL.

This clone appeared once. The chain has TRBV2 and TRBJ2-2, with D possibly matching TRBD2 (5 bases). This CDR3 region has 15 residues. Trimming removed 3 bases from V and 3 bases from J, with 11 bases in between. Germline CDR1 SNHLY, CDR2 FYNNEI. CDR3 sequence reads: CASSEFIGDTGELFF. In DNA form, the CDR3 reads TGTGCCAGCAGTGAGTTCATCGGGGACACCGGGGAGCTGTTTTTT.

The rearrangement uses TRBV5-1 and TRBJ1-1; possibly TRBD1 for D (5 bases). Trimming took 2 bases from V and 1 from J, leaving 9 bases between them. Germline loops: CDR1 SGHRS, CDR2 YFSETQ. The CDR3 consists of 14 residues. As DNA, the CDR3 is TGCGCCAGCAGCTTTGGGGGAGGGAACACTGAAGCTTTCTTT. This encodes CASSFGGGNTEAFF. Combining the CDR3 with reference TRBV5-1 and TRBJ1-1 gives the whole variable domain KAGVTQTPRYLIKTRGQQVTLSCSPISGHRSVSWYQQTPGQGLQFLFEYFSETQRNKGNFPGRFSGRQFSNSRSEMNVSTLELGDSALYLCASSFGGGNTEAFFGQGTRLTVV.

J is TRBJ2-1 and V is TRBV7-8; D possibly corresponds to TRBD2 (6 bases). The CDR3 is 15 amino acids. Trimming removed 0 bases from V and 8 bases from J, with 14 bases in between. Germline CDR1 and CDR2: SGHVS and FQNEAQ. The CDR3 nucleotides are TGTGCCAGCAGCTTAGCCTTAGTTTCGGGAGATGAGCAGTTCTTC. Protein sequence: CASSLALVSGDEQFF. Full variable domain (remainder filled in from reference TRBV7-8 and TRBJ2-1): GAGVSQSPRYKVAKRGQDVALRCDPISGHVSLFWYQQALGQGPEFLTYFQNEAQLDKSGLPSDRFFAERPEGSVSTLKIQRTQQEDSAVYLCASSLALVSGDEQFFGPGTRLTVL.

The chain employs TRBV9 and TRBJ1-4; a weak D match, TRBD1 (5 bases). The V end lost 3 bases, the J end lost 8 bases, and 23 bases lay between the germline ends. Germline-derived CDR1 and CDR2 are SGDLS and YYNGEE. This CDR3 spans 17 amino acids. The chain's CDR3 is CASSEGPGRQEGEKLFF. Written as DNA, the CDR3 is TGTGCCAGCAGCGAGGGACCGGGGCGTCAAGAGGGAGAAAAACTGTTTTTT.

This CDR3 is CASSWTSGGSYEQYF. Written as DNA, the CDR3 is TGTGCCAGCAGCTGGACTAGCGGAGGCTCCTACGAGCAGTACTTC. The V gene is TRBV7-3, the J gene TRBJ2-5; 10 positions agree with TRBD2. The last part of the DNA fits TRBJ2-7 better; the J call may be wrong. Per the germline V gene, CDR1 is SGHTA and CDR2 is FQGTGA. The CDR3 length is 15 residues.

This clone was seen once. V gene TRBV7-2 combines with J gene TRBJ1-6; D unclear. Germline-derived CDR1 and CDR2 are SGHTA and FQGNSA. The CDR3 is 13 residues long. The V end lost 2 bases, the J end lost 8 bases, and 7 bases lay between the germline ends. The CDR3: CASSLITDSPLHF. The CDR3 coding sequence is TGTGCCAGCAGCTTAATAACCGATTCACCCCTCCACTTT.

CDR3 bases: TGCAGTTCGGACGGGTACAATGAGCAGTTCTTC. It is translated as CSSDGYNEQFF. The V gene is TRBV20-1, the J gene TRBJ2-1; D not resolved. V dropped 8 bases and J dropped 4 bases, with 9 bases sitting between them. The CDR3 is made up of 11 amino acids. Germline V gene sequence: CDR1 DFQATT, CDR2 SNEGSKA (reference sequence).

The chain recombines TRBV29-1 with TRBJ2-2; 10 positions match TRBD1. The CDR3 consists of 16 residues. Germline-derived CDR1 and CDR2 are SQVTM and ANQGSEA. J lost 5 bases, V lost 4 bases, and 10 bases had no gene match. The CDR3 sequence: CSVVTPGDRGTGELFF. For the CDR3, the DNA is TGCAGCGTTGTGACGCCCGGGGACAGGGGAACCGGGGAGCTGTTTTTT.

The chain is built from TRBV7-9 and TRBJ2-3; 16 nucleotides align to TRBD2. CDR1 is SEHNR, CDR2 FQNEAQ, per germline (reference sequence). This CDR3 is 15 amino acids long. Trimming took 5 bases from V and 9 from J; bases not matched to a gene: 5. CDR3: CASSPGTSGGDTQYF. CDR3 DNA sequence: TGTGCCAGCAGCCCGGGGACTAGCGGGGGGGACACGCAGTATTTT. Using reference TRBV7-9 and TRBJ2-3 for the parts outside the CDR3, the full variable domain is DTGVSQNPRHKITKRGQNVTFRCDPISEHNRLYWYRQTLGQGPEFLTYFQNEAQLEKSRLLSDRFSAERPKGSFSTLEIQRTEQGDSAMYLCASSPGTSGGDTQYFGPGTRLTVL.

This chain connects TRBV20-1 to TRBJ1-3; the D is unclear. The germline V gene has CDR1 DFQATT and CDR2 SNEGSKA (reference sequence). Trimming pared 8 bases from V and 4 bases from J, leaving 9 bases between. This CDR3 has 11 amino acids. CDR3 protein: CSLLQGNTIYF. In DNA, the CDR3 is TGCAGTCTGTTACAGGGAAACACCATATATTTT.

The chain employs TRBV6-4 and TRBJ1-4, with 9 bases that match TRBD1. Germline loops: CDR1 MRHNA, CDR2 SNTAGT. CDR3 length: 20 amino acids. The trim removed 5 bases at V and 0 bases at J, leaving 16 bases unmatched. The CDR3 region has the DNA TGTGCCAGCAGTTTTGGGTTCGGGACAGGGAGATTTTCAACTAATGAAAAACTGTTTTTT. Translating gives CASSFGFGTGRFSTNEKLFF.

The chain employs TRBV27 and TRBJ2-3; 12 positions match TRBD1. Looked up from germline, CDR1 is MNHEY and CDR2 is SMNVEV (reference sequence). J gave up 6 bases and V 0 bases, and 7 bases lay outside the gene matches. There are 17 residues in the CDR3. CDR3 DNA sequence: TGTGCCAGCAGTTTATCGGGACAGGGGGCTTTTGGGGATACGCAGTATTTT. It is translated as CASSLSGQGAFGDTQYF.

This clone was seen only a few times. The genes are TRBV10-3 and TRBJ2-7; 9 nucleotides agree with TRBD2. Germline V lookup: CDR1 ENHRY, CDR2 SYGVKD. The trim removed 7 bases at V and 2 bases at J, leaving 3 bases unmatched. The CDR3 consists of 13 residues. The CDR3 DNA reads as TGTGCCATCATCCAGCGGGGGGCCTACGAGCAGTACTTC. Its translation: CAIIQRGAYEQYF.

In DNA form, the CDR3 reads TGTGCCAGCAGCTTAAGACTAGCGGGGACCTACGAGCAGTACTTC. Amino acids: CASSLRLAGTYEQYF. The chain recombines TRBV7-8 with TRBJ2-7; 11 positions match TRBD2. The CDR3 has 15 residues. The germline CDR1 and CDR2 sequences are SGHVS and FQNEAQ. V was clipped by 2 bases and J by 2 bases; unmatched bases: 2.

The genes are TRBV7-6 and TRBJ1-6; D may be TRBD1 (5 bases). The V gene lost 5 bases and the J gene lost 3 bases, with 11 bases spanning the gap. CDR1 and CDR2 (germline): SGHVS, FNYEAQ. The length of the CDR3 is 15 residues. The CDR3 nucleotides are TGTGCCAGCAGCCGACTGGGGGGCTATAATTCACCCCTCCACTTT. It encodes CASSRLGGYNSPLHF.

The chain recombines TRBV11-2 with TRBJ1-2; weak D call: TRBD1 (5 bases). This CDR3 has 15 amino acids. Germline V gene lookup returns CDR1 SGHAT and CDR2 FQNNGV. V was trimmed by 5 bases and J by 4 bases, leaving 17 bases between them. The CDR3 reads CASSRTAGGIYGYTF. CDR3 DNA: TGTGCCAGCAGCCGGACGGCGGGGGGAATCTATGGCTACACCTTC.

The chain combines TRBV27 with TRBJ2-3; 12 bases match TRBD2. With 6 bases clipped from V and 4 bases from J, the junction kept 8 bases outside the gene matches. Germline CDR1 reads MNHEY; CDR2 reads SMNVEV (reference sequence). This CDR3 comprises 16 residues. The CDR3 is CASSYLAGGLADTQYF. The CDR3 nucleotides read TGTGCCAGCAGCTATCTAGCGGGGGGGCTTGCAGATACGCAGTATTTT.

The chain combines TRBV27 with TRBJ1-2, with 10 bases matching TRBD1. Germline trimming cut 0 bases from V and 8 bases from J; bases unmatched to any gene: 6. Germline V gene lookup returns CDR1 MNHEY and CDR2 SMNVEV (reference sequence). CDR3 length: 15 amino acids. The CDR3 protein is CASSLSMGDRGGYTF. DNA of the CDR3: TGTGCCAGCAGTTTATCTATGGGGGACAGGGGCGGCTACACCTTC.